This is a list of T cell receptor beta chains from one sample in a study of T cell changes during pregnancy in multiple sclerosis. Only in-frame clones appear in the TCRdb table, and some are missing; sequencing was by immunoSEQ multiplex PCR. The sample lists around 84,000 clones; 94% were seen once. Sequenced material: peripheral blood, taken in the second trimester of pregnancy. The receptors stem from a female donor in good health, enrolled as a control in a pregnancy study. CDR3s include the opening cysteine and the closing phenylalanine or tryptophan. A D gene is named only where the DNA matches it firmly. Rows give clone size only sometimes, using once, few, many, or a class for an expanded clone.

TRBV7-8	NA	TRBJ2-7	TRBD2	CASSFAFSGKYYEQYF	TGTGCCAGCAGCTTCGCCTTTAGCGGGAAGTACTACGAGCAGTACTTC
TRBV4-1	few	TRBJ2-7	TRBD2	CASSHQTSAPSYEQYF	TGCGCCAGCAGCCACCAGACTAGCGCCCCCTCCTACGAGCAGTACTTC
TRBV13	NA	TRBJ1-1	TRBD1	CASSLADWTGGWGTEAFF	TGTGCCAGCAGCTTAGCGGATTGGACAGGGGGATGGGGCACTGAAGCTTTCTTT
TRBV5-1	NA	TRBJ2-7	TRBD1	CASSQGSTGGIYEQYF	TGCGCCAGCAGCCAAGGATCAACAGGGGGAATCTACGAGCAGTACTTC
TRBV29-1	few	TRBJ1-1	NA	CSVADRNTEAFF	TGCAGCGTTGCTGACAGGAACACTGAAGCTTTCTTT
TRBV18	NA	TRBJ2-1	TRBD1	CASSLGATGVPENEQFF	TGTGCCAGCTCCCTTGGGGCGACAGGGGTTCCAGAGAATGAGCAGTTCTTC
TRBV6-5	NA	TRBJ1-2	NA	CASSYSRSGGSEGYTF	TGTGCCAGCAGTTACTCGAGGTCGGGTGGTAGCGAGGGCTACACCTTC
TRBV27	NA	TRBJ2-7	TRBD2	CASSLGREGNEQYF	TGTGCCAGCAGTTTGGGCAGGGAGGGTAACGAGCAGTACTTC
TRBV6-1	NA	TRBJ1-5	NA	CASSSDSNQPQHF	TGTGCCAGCAGTAGCGATAGCAATCAGCCCCAGCATTTT
TRBV2	NA	TRBJ2-1	TRBD2	CASRAPLAGARNEQFF	TGTGCCAGCAGAGCCCCGCTAGCGGGAGCTAGGAATGAGCAGTTCTTC
TRBV5-1	NA	TRBJ2-2	TRBD1	CASSLGTGGNTGELFF	TGCGCCAGCAGCTTAGGGACAGGGGGCAACACCGGGGAGCTGTTTTTT
TRBV7-9	NA	TRBJ2-1	TRBD1	CASRGDSQSNEQFF	TGTGCCAGCAGAGGGGACAGCCAGAGTAATGAGCAGTTCTTC
TRBV19	once	TRBJ1-1	TRBD1	CASNRQGVNTEAFF	TGTGCCAGTAACAGACAGGGGGTGAACACTGAAGCTTTCTTT
TRBV6-6	NA	TRBJ1-1	NA	CASTTRETEAFF	TGTGCCAGCACGACCCGGGAGACTGAAGCTTTCTTT
TRBV19	NA	TRBJ1-2	TRBD1	CASSSTGDNYGYTF	TGTGCCAGTAGTTCGACAGGGGATAACTATGGCTACACCTTC
TRBV7-2	once	TRBJ2-7	TRBD2	CATSGTSGSTSSYEQYF	TGTGCCACCTCCGGGACTAGCGGGAGTACTAGCTCCTACGAGCAGTACTTC
TRBV15	NA	TRBJ1-4	NA	CATSARTFATNEKLFF	TGTGCCACCAGCGCCCGGACTTTTGCAACTAATGAAAAACTGTTTTTT
TRBV29-1	NA	TRBJ2-5	TRBD2	CSVTTSSQETQYF	TGCAGCGTTACGACTAGCAGCCAAGAGACCCAGTACTTC
TRBV19	NA	TRBJ1-5	NA	CASSTTGQIGNQPQHF	TGTGCCAGTAGTACTACAGGACAGATTGGCAATCAGCCCCAGCATTTT
TRBV7-9	NA	TRBJ1-5	NA	CASTQGPGGNQPQHF	TGTGCCAGCACCCAAGGCCCCGGGGGCAATCAGCCCCAGCATTTT
TRBV9	NA	TRBJ2-7	TRBD2	CASSQVAGANEQYF	TGTGCCAGCAGCCAGGTAGCGGGAGCCAACGAGCAGTACTTC
TRBV6-6	NA	TRBJ2-7	TRBD2	CASSYRTSAYEQYF	TGTGCCAGCAGTTACCGGACTAGCGCTTACGAGCAGTACTTC
TRBV19	once	TRBJ1-5	TRBD1	CASSLDRGLNQPQHF	TGTGCCAGTAGTTTAGACAGGGGGCTGAATCAGCCCCAGCATTTT
TRBV19	NA	TRBJ2-3	TRBD2	CASSALWRENTDTQYF	TGTGCCAGTAGCGCGTTGTGGCGGGAGAACACAGATACGCAGTATTTT
TRBV7-2	NA	TRBJ2-2	NA	CASGNGVTGELFF	TGTGCCAGCGGAAATGGAGTCACCGGGGAGCTGTTTTTT
TRBV18	NA	TRBJ1-2	TRBD1	CASSPNQGDYGYTF	TGTGCCAGCTCACCAAACCAGGGGGACTATGGCTACACCTTC
TRBV4-2	NA	TRBJ2-7	NA	CASSQGSATSYEQYF	TGTGCCAGCAGCCAAGGTAGCGCCACCTCCTACGAGCAGTACTTC
TRBV28	NA	TRBJ1-3	NA	CASTLGGLISGNTIYF	TGTGCCAGCACCCTGGGGGGGCTGATATCTGGAAACACCATATATTTT
TRBV18	NA	TRBJ2-1	TRBD2	CASSSSGTRINEQFF	TGTGCCAGCTCATCCTCCGGGACTAGAATCAATGAGCAGTTCTTC
TRBV4-1	NA	TRBJ2-5	TRBD2	CASSPRGERGQETQYF	TGCGCCAGCAGCCCCCGGGGGGAGCGGGGTCAAGAGACCCAGTACTTC
TRBV13	NA	TRBJ2-1	NA	CASSLAGDNEQFF	TGTGCCAGCAGCTTAGCGGGGGATAATGAGCAGTTCTTC
TRBV7-8	NA	TRBJ2-1	NA	CASSLVGGGSSYNEQFF	TGTGCCAGCAGCTTAGTAGGCGGAGGGAGCTCCTACAATGAGCAGTTCTTC
TRBV19	once	TRBJ2-4	TRBD1	CASRDRIAKNIQYF	TGTGCCAGTCGGGACAGGATAGCCAAAAACATTCAGTACTTC
TRBV4-2	NA	TRBJ2-2	NA	CASSQVRREGRTGELFF	TGTGCCAGCAGCCAAGTCAGGCGGGAAGGGCGAACCGGGGAGCTGTTTTTT
TRBV19	NA	TRBJ2-7	TRBD1	CASSARTGGYEQYF	TGTGCCAGTAGTGCGCGGACAGGGGGCTACGAGCAGTACTTC
TRBV5-1	NA	TRBJ2-5	NA	CASSPYRVQETQYF	TGCGCCAGCAGCCCGTACAGGGTCCAAGAGACCCAGTACTTC
TRBV11-3	NA	TRBJ2-1	TRBD2	CASSSTAGESHNEQFF	TGTGCCAGCAGTAGTACAGCGGGAGAGTCACACAATGAGCAGTTCTTC
TRBV10-3	NA	TRBJ1-1	NA	CAISETPPGDTEAFF	TGTGCCATCAGTGAGACACCCCCCGGGGACACTGAAGCTTTCTTT
TRBV7-2	NA	TRBJ1-2	NA	CASRPAGVNYGYTF	TGTGCCAGCAGACCCGCAGGGGTTAACTATGGCTACACCTTC